One T cell receptor (beta chain) is described in this entry. The antigen is unknown. The sample comes from a study of T cell repertoires in ileal Crohn's disease. Study overall: All patients had surgery for stricturing (around 61%) or penetrating (roughly 39%) disease. Thiopurines (around 10) or anti-TNF agents (more than 17) were given postoperatively to about half.

Time point here: neoterminal ileum biopsy at postoperative endoscopy, about 6 months after surgery. The CDR3 is 16 residues long. Germline trimming cut 5 bases from V and 4 bases from J; bases unmatched to any gene: 14. CDR1 is SGHTA, CDR2 FQGNSA, per germline. Using immunoSEQ multiplex PCR, the repertoire was profiled, and TCRdb retains in-frame clones only, with some absent. The sample gives 13,000 to 15,000 clones, 78% of which show up once; approximately 4.5% is in the top ten. Points from the study as a whole: Within the first postoperative year, endoscopy came at median roughly 6.9 months.

The sample comprised ileal tissue. The V gene is TRBV7-2, the J gene TRBJ2-7; 7 bases are a match to TRBD2. This TCR was recovered from an adult with Crohn's disease. CDR3 sequence reads: CASSPPGSGKLYEQYF. The CDR3 nucleotides read TGTGCCAGCAGCCCACCTGGGAGCGGGAAGCTGTACGAGCAGTACTTC.